This T cell receptor (beta chain) was captured in a study of radiotherapy plus CTLA-4 blockade in lung cancer (dated 2018 in TCRdb). Looking at the study overall: Objective responses were observed in 18% of enrolled patients, and disease control was achieved in approximately 32%. Overall results and qualifications from the work: After treatment with radiotherapy and ipilimumab, TCR clones that originated in tumors expanded in peripheral blood. The strongest predictors of response were reported to be early dynamic shifts in blood T cell clones along with a rise in serum interferon-beta following radiation.

For CDR1 and CDR2, the germline V gene lists MDHEN and SYDVKM. The CDR3 holds 13 amino acids from the cysteine to the valine. Kept here is only the CDR3 DNA, which spans 39 bases and is read in frame from base 1. V and J lose 3 bases and 3 bases, and a span of 9 bases separates them. Regarding this clone: Its antigen remains unidentified. No much larger clone exists at a distance of one base, and base qualities are not known.

The library was built by means of the immunoSEQ multiplex PCR assay. What TCRdb holds here is the immuneACCESS table cut down to in-frame rearrangements. Part of the clones is not present; checked against another copy, under half of the missing clones reflect an unresolved V gene, and the others are unexplained. The sample table contains roughly 120,000 clones; only one count was recorded for about four fifths of them. Together, the top ten hold about 5.2% of the sample. The study tested focal radiation therapy combined with CTLA-4 blockade (ipilimumab) in patients with chemo-refractory metastatic non-small-cell lung cancer.

Sequencing used peripheral blood, obtained from a patient treated with radiotherapy plus ipilimumab. The V and J genes are TRBV28 and TRBJ2-7, with an unclear D gene assignment. The receptor was isolated from a human donor with non-small cell lung cancer who had a partial response to radiotherapy plus ipilimumab. The base sequence is TGTGCCAGCAGTTTGGGCGTAGACTACGAGCAGTACGTC. The translation is CASSLGVDYEQYV.